Following are 27 T cell receptor beta chains from one sample sequenced in a study of blood T cell repertoires in COVID-19. Clones were read by immunoSEQ multiplex PCR, and TCRdb kept only the in-frame ones, dropping some. The sample shows around 400,000 clones, approximately 89% of them seen only once. Sequences were obtained from peripheral blood. These receptor sequences come from a woman aged 60-70 years with COVID-19, enrolled during active disease.

CDR3: CASRLDSSWDNEQFF. The CDR3 DNA sequence: TGTGCCAGCAGGCTCGACTCAAGCTGGGACAATGAGCAGTTCTTC. The rearrangement links TRBV2 to TRBJ2-1, with D hard to call. The CDR3 is made up of 15 amino acids. The V end was cut by 6 bases, the J end by 5 bases, with 17 bases between. CDR1 is SNHLY and CDR2 is FYNNEI in the germline V gene. Filled out from reference TRBV2 and TRBJ2-1, the complete variable domain reads EPEVTQTPSHQVTQMGQEVILRCVPISNHLYFYWYRQILGQKVEFLVSFYNNEISEKSEIFDDQFSVERPDGSNFTLKIRSTKLEDSAMYFCASRLDSSWDNEQFFGPGTRLTVL.

In this sample, this clone turned up a few times. The gene calls are TRBV6-5 and TRBJ1-5; D unresolved. Germline V gene lookup returns CDR1 MNHEY and CDR2 SVGAGI. The CDR3 extends over 15 amino acids. The V and J ends lost 4 bases and 6 bases respectively, with 16 bases between them. This CDR3 is CASSFSAGAGQPQHF. In nucleotides, the CDR3 is TGTGCCAGCAGTTTTTCGGCGGGCGCGGGTCAGCCCCAGCATTTT.

The chain joins TRBV2 to TRBJ2-2; a weak D match, TRBD1 (6 bases). V lost 4 bases and J 6 bases, leaving 9 bases between the germline ends. Looked up from germline, CDR1 is SNHLY and CDR2 is FYNNEI. There are 13 residues in the CDR3. This CDR3 reads CASSVEGAGELFF. CDR3 DNA: TGTGCCAGCAGTGTAGAGGGGGCCGGGGAGCTGTTTTTT.

This chain links TRBV7-2 with TRBJ1-5; D gene ambiguous. CDR1 SGHTA and CDR2 FQGNSA come from the germline V gene. The V end lost 5 bases, the J end lost 7 bases, and 21 bases lay between the germline ends. This CDR3 is built from 16 residues. The CDR3 reads CASSRRGSGTGQPQHF. In nucleotides, the CDR3 is TGTGCCAGCAGCCGCCGAGGATCGGGAACTGGCCAGCCCCAGCATTTT.

The gene calls are TRBV6-5 and TRBJ1-1; 7 bases line up with TRBD1. Losses at the gene ends were 4 bases for V and 1 base for J; bases not matched to a gene: 6. From germline, CDR1 is MNHEY and CDR2 SVGAGI. The CDR3 is 15 amino acids. The CDR3 DNA reads as TGTGCCAGCAGTTTGCAGAACAGGGGGAACACTGAAGCTTTCTTT. The encoded protein is CASSLQNRGNTEAFF.

Comment on this clone: A read error may account for a junction end that differs from germline. The chain is built from TRBV12-3 or TRBV12-4 and TRBJ2-4; 8 positions agree with TRBD1. The CDR3 has 11 amino acids. The DNA of the CDR3 is TGTGCCAGCAACGGACAGGGTGGGTTAAGTTTC. Its translation is CASNGQGGLSF.

This chain uses TRBV5-1 with TRBJ2-7; TRBD1 matches 9 bases. The CDR3 totals 14 residues. V gave up 4 bases and J gave up 1 base; unmatched junction bases: 3. The germline V gene has CDR1 SGHRS and CDR2 YFSETQ. In nucleotides, the CDR3 is TGCGCCAGCAGCGGGACAGGGAGGTCCTACGAGCAGTACTTC. This codes for CASSGTGRSYEQYF.

About this clone: Mismatch with germline at one junction end may stem from a read error. V and J are TRBV20-1 and TRBJ1-1; D perhaps matches TRBD1 (6 bases). This CDR3 has 11 amino acids. In germline, CDR1 is DFQATT, CDR2 SNEGSKA (reference sequence). CDR3 DNA sequence: TGCAGTGCCGTAAGGGACACAGAAGCTTTCTTT. Its translation is CSAVRDTEAFF.

The rearrangement joins TRBV28 to TRBJ1-3; D not certain. The V and J ends lost 7 bases and 3 bases respectively, with 10 bases between them. This CDR3 has 13 amino acids. Germline CDR1 MDHEN, CDR2 SYDVKM. CDR3 amino acids: CASKLEGGNTIYF. The CDR3, as DNA: TGTGCCAGCAAACTAGAAGGTGGAAACACCATATATTTT.

The V gene is TRBV5-4, the J gene TRBJ2-3; D call uncertain. This CDR3 spans 14 amino acids. The V end lost 3 bases, the J end lost 6 bases, and 14 bases lay between the germline ends. Germline CDR1 is SGHNT and CDR2 is YYREEE (reference sequence). CDR3 residues: CASSSRQLGDTQYF. DNA for the CDR3: TGTGCCAGCAGCTCGAGACAACTTGGGGATACGCAGTATTTT. The variable domain in full, completed from reference TRBV5-4 and TRBJ2-3, reads ETGVTQSPTHLIKTRGQQVTLRCSSQSGHNTVSWYQQALGQGPQFIFQYYREEENGRGNFPPRFSGLQFPNYSSELNVNALELDDSALYLCASSSRQLGDTQYFGPGTRLTVL.

Here the CDR3 DNA reads TGTGCCAGCAGCTTTTTACAGGGATGGAATTCACCCCTCCACTTT. Translation gives CASSFLQGWNSPLHF. The chain has TRBV7-8 and TRBJ1-6, with D possibly being TRBD1 (6 bases). The CDR3 runs to 15 residues. Germline assignment: CDR1 SGHVS and CDR2 FQNEAQ. Trimming cost V 3 bases and J 7 bases, with 13 bases left between them.

The chain carries TRBV28 and TRBJ1-1, with D tentatively TRBD1 (6 bases). Germline V gene lookup returns CDR1 MDHEN and CDR2 SYDVKM. V was trimmed by 6 bases and J by 4 bases, leaving 18 bases between them. The CDR3 loop spans 15 amino acids. CDR3 amino acids: CASRPAGGLGTEAFF. The CDR3 bases are TGTGCCAGCAGACCGGCGGGGGGGCTCGGCACTGAAGCTTTCTTT.

This clone appeared a single time. The chain employs TRBV15 and TRBJ1-5; no clear D gene. This CDR3 is built from 13 residues. Trimming took 4 bases from V and 3 from J, leaving 7 bases between them. Per germline, CDR1 LNHNV and CDR2 YYDKDF (reference sequence). The CDR3 DNA reads as TGTGCCACCAGCACTGACACCAATCAGCCCCAGCATTTT. It is translated as CATSTDTNQPQHF.

The chain joins TRBV28 to TRBJ1-5; 7 nucleotides match TRBD1. The CDR3 length is 14 residues. J gave up 4 bases and V 6 bases, and 6 bases lay outside the gene matches. Germline V gene lookup returns CDR1 MDHEN and CDR2 SYDVKM. CDR3 region: CASRPGQRNQPQHF. The CDR3 nucleotides are TGTGCCAGCAGACCGGGACAGAGGAATCAGCCCCAGCATTTT.

The V and J genes are TRBV11-2 and TRBJ2-5, with TRBD2 matching over 13 bases. Per the germline V gene, CDR1 is SGHAT and CDR2 is FQNNGV. The CDR3 is made up of 15 amino acids. V lost 2 bases and J lost 5; bases outside the gene matches: 2. The CDR3: CASSLILAGGETQYF. Here the CDR3 DNA reads TGTGCCAGCAGCTTAATACTAGCGGGGGGGGAGACCCAGTACTTC.

The count of this clone is one. This chain joins TRBV5-6 and TRBJ1-6; TRBD1 aligns across 12 bases. The V gene end was trimmed by 0 bases and the J gene end by 7 bases; junction bases not matched to a gene: 5. Looked up from germline, CDR1 is SGHDT and CDR2 is YYEEEE. The CDR3 spans 17 residues. DNA of the CDR3: TGTGCCAGCAGCTTGGGTTTAGGGACAGGGGGCAATTCACCCCTCCACTTT. This gives the protein CASSLGLGTGGNSPLHF.

The chain carries TRBV5-1 and TRBJ2-5; 10 bases line up with TRBD1. This CDR3 is 14 amino acids long. Trimming at V came to 4 bases and at J to 5 bases, leaving 5 bases not matched to a gene. The germline gives CDR1 SGHRS, CDR2 YFSETQ. CDR3 region: CASSQTGGRETQYF. The CDR3, as DNA: TGCGCCAGCAGCCAGACAGGGGGCCGGGAGACCCAGTACTTC.

Here the CDR3 DNA reads TGTGCCAGTAGGACTAGCGGGGGCTTCTTTAGCTCCTACGAGCAGTACTTC. Its translation is CASRTSGGFFSSYEQYF. The rearrangement uses TRBV27 and TRBJ2-7, with 13 bases that match TRBD2. V gave up 9 bases and J gave up 0 bases; unmatched junction bases: 11. In germline, CDR1 is MNHEY, CDR2 SMNVEV (reference sequence). The CDR3 is made up of 17 amino acids.

This chain joins TRBV7-9 and TRBJ1-1, with D possibly matching TRBD1 (6 bases). Germline V gives CDR1 SEHNR, CDR2 FQNEAQ (reference sequence). Trimming took off 5 bases at V and 3 bases at J, with 16 bases between the two ends. This CDR3 is 15 amino acids long. The CDR3 nucleotides read TGTGCCAGCAGCGAAGGACGTCAGGGGCACACTGAAGCTTTCTTT. Its protein product is CASSEGRQGHTEAFF.

As concerns this clone: Since a much larger clone is just one base distant, this may be a read error. The chain is built from TRBV2 and TRBJ1-2; 9 bases line up with TRBD1. The V gene's germline CDR1 is SNHLY and CDR2 FYNNEI. The CDR3 spans 12 residues. The J segment lost 4 bases and the V segment lost 6 bases, leaving 0 bases of the junction unmatched. The CDR3 spells CASRTGGYGYTF. The CDR3 DNA reads as TGTGCCAGCAGGACAGGGGGCTATGGCTACACCTTC.

This clone was found a few times. The V call is TRBV20-1, the J call TRBJ1-4; D ambiguous. The germline gives CDR1 DFQATT, CDR2 SNEGSKA (reference sequence). The CDR3 sequence is 11 residues long. Trimming removed 4 bases from V and 4 bases from J, with 4 bases in between. This CDR3 is CSATLNEKLFF. The DNA of the CDR3 is TGCAGTGCTACCCTTAATGAAAAACTGTTTTTT.

V and J are TRBV7-9 and TRBJ1-1; 7 nucleotides line up with TRBD1. J gave up 0 bases and V 5 bases, and 9 bases lay outside the gene matches. Germline-derived CDR1 and CDR2 are SEHNR and FQNEAQ (reference sequence). The CDR3 is 16 amino acids. This chain's CDR3 is CASSKTGQLLNTEAFF. CDR3 nucleotide sequence: TGTGCCAGCAGCAAGACGGGACAGCTCTTGAACACTGAAGCTTTCTTT.

The chain links TRBV19 to TRBJ1-1; 7 bases line up with TRBD1. The germline gives CDR1 LNHDA, CDR2 SQIVND (reference sequence). The CDR3 has 15 residues. V lost 4 bases to trimming and J lost 5 bases; unmatched junction nucleotides: 10. The CDR3: CASSTQDRLSTEAFF. The CDR3 nucleotides are TGTGCCAGTAGTACCCAGGACAGGTTGAGTACTGAAGCTTTCTTT.

The chain has TRBV11-1 and TRBJ2-1; 8 bases are shared with TRBD1. The CDR3 covers 13 residues. Germline V gene data show CDR1 as SGHAT and CDR2 as FQDESV (reference sequence). V was pared by 5 bases and J by 8 bases, with 5 bases of the junction left unmatched. The CDR3 DNA follows: TGTGCCAGCAGCCTGGACAGGGACGATGAGCAGTTCTTC. Protein product: CASSLDRDDEQFF.

This chain connects TRBV5-5 to TRBJ1-4, with D perhaps matching TRBD1 (6 bases). The CDR3 is made up of 15 amino acids. CDR1 is SGHKS and CDR2 is YYEKEE in the germline V gene (reference sequence). The ends were cut back, 4 bases at V and 8 bases at J, with 18 bases in the middle. The CDR3 nucleotides are TGTGCCAGCAGCCCTCCGATGGGGGCAGGGGAAAAACTGTTTTTT. Residues: CASSPPMGAGEKLFF.

J is TRBJ1-3 and V is TRBV6-5; D not certain. Germline CDR1 is MNHEY and CDR2 is SVGAGI. CDR3 length: 13 amino acids. Deletions cut 8 bases from V and 1 base from J, with 9 bases between. CDR3 in amino acids: CASQTPSGNTIYF. The DNA for the CDR3 is TGTGCCAGCCAGACACCGTCTGGAAACACCATATATTTT.

V usage is TRBV6-5 and J usage is TRBJ1-4, with TRBD1 matching over 8 bases. The CDR3 is made up of 15 amino acids. V was clipped by 6 bases and J by 0 bases; unmatched bases: 3. Germline values: CDR1 MNHEY, CDR2 SVGAGI. The CDR3 is CASSRQGSTNEKLFF. CDR3 bases: TGTGCCAGCAGCCGACAGGGGTCAACTAATGAAAAACTGTTTTTT.